This record looks at one TCR beta chain sequence and its context. The second PCR ran roughly 6 to 11 cycles with a sample-barcoded 5' primer and J-beta primers. TCRdb reprocessed the 5' RACE reads via MiXCR and lists one record per CDR3 protein. In the table there are roughly 700,000 distinct CDR3 sequences, approximately 25% of which are singletons. Germline lookup yields CDR1 SGDLS and CDR2 YYNGEE. The V gene end was trimmed by 6 bases and the J gene end by 0 bases; junction bases not matched to a gene: 6. This CDR3 is 16 amino acids long. The record originates from a study of blood T cells in healthy people across ages. These records were also assigned to another study, of T cells of mothers and their children. This second study notes: Over 9.5 million reads per mother and about 3 million per child were obtained.

Source material: blood. This rearrangement joins TRBV9 to TRBJ2-3; TRBD2 aligns across 11 bases. The TCR sequence derives from a boy younger than 18 in good health. The CDR3 sequence: CASTDTSGGSTDTQYF. The CDR3 nucleotides read TGTGCCAGCACCGACACTAGCGGGGGTAGCACAGATACGCAGTATTTT.